The 8 T cell receptor beta chains listed next were all sequenced from one sample in a study of T-cell reconstitution after alpha-beta-depleted transplantation in children listed by TCRdb under 2016. The method behind the library was PCR. The instrument given in TCRdb is Illumina HiSeq 2500. To normalize quantification of the TCRbeta repertoire, the TCR libraries were built with molecular barcoding that relied on unique molecular identifiers. TCRdb reprocessed the public reads (quality trimming at Q25 with fastp, clone calling with MiXCR) and kept in-frame beta chains. CDR3 protein duplicates are merged, each entry listing the most common genes and DNA. The sample contains about 610,000 distinct CDR3 sequences, 25% to 30% of them found a single time. The ten largest clones take up around a third of the sample. The treatment or condition label for this specimen denotes: allogeneic hematopoietic cell transplantation with graft depleted of TCRalphabeta T cells and CD19 B cells.

The sequenced sample was PBMCs, obtained before TCRalphabeta/CD19-depleted stem cell transplant. Receptors originate from a boy under two years old with Wiskott-Aldrich syndrome, due to receive a stem cell transplant.

This clonotype was seen ten or more times. This sequence joins TRBV5-1 and TRBJ2-7; 12 nucleotides match TRBD2. The CDR3 is made up of 14 amino acids. V gave up 2 bases and J gave up 4 bases; unmatched junction bases: 1. CDR1 is SGHRS, CDR2 YFSETQ, per germline. The CDR3, as DNA: TGCGCCAGCAGCTTACTAGCGGGAGGTTACGAGCAGTACTTC. Amino acid sequence: CASSLLAGGYEQYF.

This clonotype was observed at least ten times. At one end the junction does not follow the germline gene, possibly because of a read error. The chain is built from TRBV28 and TRBJ2-7, with 8 nucleotides matching TRBD1. The germline gives CDR1 MDHEN, CDR2 SYDVKM. This CDR3 region has 13 residues. The DNA for the CDR3 is TGCGCCAGCAGCCCCGGGACAGGCTACGAGCAGTACTTC. It encodes CASSPGTGYEQYF.

There are a few counts of this clonotype. V and J are TRBV20-1 and TRBJ1-5; D perhaps matches TRBD1 (5 bases). The CDR3 runs 14 residues. V was shortened by 6 bases and J by 9 bases, with 21 bases between the two germline ends. Germline V gene sequence: CDR1 DFQATT, CDR2 SNEGSKA (reference sequence). The CDR3 DNA follows: TGCAGTGCCCTTGGGGACCGAGGTTTTGCGCCCCAGCATTTT. Encoded protein: CSALGDRGFAPQHF.

This clonotype has only a few counts. This rearrangement joins TRBV24-1 to TRBJ2-1; D is uncertain. Between the trimmed V and J ends, which lost 4 bases and 9 bases, there was a span of 12 bases. The CDR3 runs to 13 residues. Germline V gene data show CDR1 as KGHDR and CDR2 as SFDVKD. This CDR3 reads CATSDPLKSEQFF. The CDR3 region has the DNA TGTGCCACCAGTGACCCCCTAAAGAGTGAGCAGTTCTTC.

J is TRBJ2-7 and V is TRBV6-5; D possibly corresponds to TRBD2 (6 bases). Germline V gene data show CDR1 as MNHEY and CDR2 as SVGAGI. Trimming left V 6 bases short and J 7 bases short, with 19 bases between. CDR3 length: 14 residues. In DNA, the CDR3 is TGTGCCAGCAGGGGACGGGATCTTGCGGGGGAGCAGTACTTC. Its translation: CASRGRDLAGEQYF.

This clonotype was recorded a few times. This rearrangement joins TRBV20-1 to TRBJ2-2; the match to TRBD2 covers 10 bases. Trimming took 1 base from V and 2 from J; bases not matched to a gene: 10. This CDR3 comprises 18 residues. Germline values: CDR1 DFQATT, CDR2 SNEGSKA (reference sequence). The DNA for the CDR3 is TGCAGTGCTAGAGGCTCGAACGGACTAGCGGCTAACACCGGGGAGCTGTTTTTT. Its translation is CSARGSNGLAANTGELFF.

This clonotype was recorded a few times. J is TRBJ2-3 and V is TRBV5-6; 8 bases match TRBD2. The CDR3 totals 14 residues. Germline V gives CDR1 SGHDT, CDR2 YYEEEE. V lost 2 bases, J lost 7 bases, and 6 bases stayed unmatched. The CDR3 spells CASSFSGMPNTQYF. DNA of the CDR3: TGTGCCAGCAGCTTTAGCGGGATGCCTAATACGCAGTATTTT.

This sequence joins TRBV19 and TRBJ1-5, with 7 bases aligning to TRBD1. The V gene's germline CDR1 is LNHDA and CDR2 SQIVND (reference sequence). This CDR3 is 15 amino acids long. V lost 5 bases and J lost 4; bases outside the gene matches: 8. Here the CDR3 DNA reads TGTGCCAGTAGTCCTCGGGACAGCGGAAATCAGCCCCAGCATTTT. This codes for CASSPRDSGNQPQHF.